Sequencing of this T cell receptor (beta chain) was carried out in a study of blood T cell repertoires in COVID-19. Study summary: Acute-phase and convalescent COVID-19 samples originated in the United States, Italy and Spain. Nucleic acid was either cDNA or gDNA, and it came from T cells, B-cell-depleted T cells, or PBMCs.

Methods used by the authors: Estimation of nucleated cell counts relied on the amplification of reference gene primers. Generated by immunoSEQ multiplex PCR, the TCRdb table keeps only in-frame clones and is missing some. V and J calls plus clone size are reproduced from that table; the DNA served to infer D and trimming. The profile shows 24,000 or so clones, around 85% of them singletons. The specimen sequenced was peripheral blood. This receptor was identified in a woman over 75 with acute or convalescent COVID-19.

CDR3 coding DNA: TGTGCCAGTAGTAGTCAGGGGGCCGGTCAGCCCCAGCATTTT. This codes for CASSSQGAGQPQHF. The rearrangement links TRBV19 to TRBJ1-5, with 8 bases aligning to TRBD1. Per germline, CDR1 LNHDA and CDR2 SQIVND (reference sequence). The CDR3 loop spans 14 amino acids. V lost 4 bases to trimming and J lost 6 bases; unmatched junction nucleotides: 5.